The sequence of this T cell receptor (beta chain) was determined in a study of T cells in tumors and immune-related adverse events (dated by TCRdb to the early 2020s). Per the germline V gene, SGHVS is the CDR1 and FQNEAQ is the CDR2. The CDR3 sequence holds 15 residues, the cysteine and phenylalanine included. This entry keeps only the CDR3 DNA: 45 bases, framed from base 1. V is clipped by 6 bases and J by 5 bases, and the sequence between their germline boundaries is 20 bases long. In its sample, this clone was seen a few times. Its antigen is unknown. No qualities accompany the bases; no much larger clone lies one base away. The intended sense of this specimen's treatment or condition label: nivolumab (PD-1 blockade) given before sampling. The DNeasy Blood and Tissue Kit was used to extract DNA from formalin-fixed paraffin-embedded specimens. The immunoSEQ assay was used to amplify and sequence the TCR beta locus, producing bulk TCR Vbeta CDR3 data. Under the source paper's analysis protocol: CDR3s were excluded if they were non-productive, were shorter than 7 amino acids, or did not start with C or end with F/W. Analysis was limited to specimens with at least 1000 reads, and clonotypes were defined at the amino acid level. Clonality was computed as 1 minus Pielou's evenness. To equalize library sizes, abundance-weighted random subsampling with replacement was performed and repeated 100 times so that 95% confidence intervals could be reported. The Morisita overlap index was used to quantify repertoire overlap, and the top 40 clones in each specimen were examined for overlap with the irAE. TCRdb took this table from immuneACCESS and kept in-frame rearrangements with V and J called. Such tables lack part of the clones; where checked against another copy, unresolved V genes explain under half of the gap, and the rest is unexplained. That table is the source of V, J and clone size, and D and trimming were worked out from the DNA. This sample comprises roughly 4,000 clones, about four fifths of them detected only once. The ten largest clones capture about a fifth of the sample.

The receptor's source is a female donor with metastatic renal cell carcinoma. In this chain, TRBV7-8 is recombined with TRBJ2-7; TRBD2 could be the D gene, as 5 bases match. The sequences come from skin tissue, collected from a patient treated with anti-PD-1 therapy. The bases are TGTGCCAGCAGTACCTTTGTGGGAGCGGTGGACGAGCAGTACTTC. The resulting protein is CASSTFVGAVDEQYF.